This T cell receptor (beta chain) was documented in a study of OX40 agonist ivuxolimab in advanced cancers. As for the study more broadly: The costimulatory receptor OX40 (CD134) was targeted by ivuxolimab, a fully human IgG2 agonistic monoclonal antibody. Intravenous ivuxolimab was administered to patients every 2 weeks at six dose levels: 0.01, 0.1, 0.3, 1.5, 3 and 10 mg/kg. Among the 52 dose-escalation patients, some 20 had hepatocellular carcinoma, roughly 15 melanoma, 9 renal cell carcinoma and 9 head and neck cancer. In the dose-escalation cohort, approximately 82% of patients were male, and the mean age was around 60 years, with a range of roughly 20 to 79. Prior anti-PD-1, anti-PD-L1 or anti-CTLA-4 therapy was permitted, and checkpoint inhibitors had been received by about 44% of dose-escalation patients. Three dose-escalation patients achieved partial responses, one with hepatocellular carcinoma and two with cutaneous melanoma. The point of sequencing TCRbeta in the periphery was to test whether ivuxolimab changed TCR sequence diversity and drove clonal T-cell expansion. The paper reports the monotherapy dose-escalation portion (N = 52 patients) of the phase I ivuxolimab trial. The full study reports these points: Low levels of normalized T-cell clonal expansion were also seen in some nonresponding patients. Antigen specificity was not determined for the clonally expanded peripheral T cells. At doses of 0.1 to 3.0 mg/kg, clonal expansion of both CD4+ and CD8+ T cells in blood was seen between baseline and week 6. Partial responders in the 0.1-3.0 mg/kg groups had among the lowest normalized peripheral clonal expansion, especially among CD8+ T cells. On average, CD8+ T cells showed more expanded clones than CD4+ T cells after ivuxolimab.

Concerning this clone: The specificity of this receptor is unknown. No base-level quality is on record; no much larger clone is a single base apart.

For sequencing of the TCRbeta CDR3 region, genomic DNA was extracted from the sorted cells. TCRbeta CDR3 regions were sequenced using the immunoSEQ Assay. In TCRdb, the immuneACCESS table is reduced to in-frame sequences with V and J assigned. These tables do not hold every clone; where another copy was compared, an unresolved V gene accounts for under half, and the others remain unexplained. Within this sample are 85,000 to 100,000 clones, with more than 80% of them counted one time only. The ten most abundant clones make up over 0.2% of the sample. Patients with autoimmune disease history or receiving systemic immunosuppression were excluded from the trial. Peripheral blood for TCR sequencing was collected from all dose cohorts at baseline, on cycle 4 day 1, and on cycle 7 day 1. The samples were taken from a phase I, first-in-human, multicenter, open-label dose-escalation trial of ivuxolimab. Adults with locally advanced or metastatic head and neck squamous cell, hepatocellular, melanoma or renal cell carcinoma were enrolled in the trial. Before TCR sequencing, CD4+ and CD8+ T cells were separately sorted from peripheral blood.

The source material was CD4+ or CD8+ T cells sorted from blood, sampled in a trial of the OX40 agonist ivuxolimab. This receptor was taken from an adult with an advanced solid tumor such as melanoma, head and neck, liver or kidney cancer.

The DNA reads as follows: TGTGCCAGCGGACAGGCCCAGCCAAATTCACCCCTCCACTTT. It translates to CASGQAQPNSPLHF. The chain uses TRBV7-9 and TRBJ1-6; TRBD1 lines up with 7 middle nucleotides. V and J are trimmed by 8 bases and 7 bases, and the gene matches miss 8 bases of the junction. CDR1 SEHNR and CDR2 FQNEAQ were looked up in the germline V gene (reference sequence). The cysteine opens and the phenylalanine closes a CDR3 of 14 amino acids. The only DNA kept is the CDR3, 42 bases in frame from the first base.